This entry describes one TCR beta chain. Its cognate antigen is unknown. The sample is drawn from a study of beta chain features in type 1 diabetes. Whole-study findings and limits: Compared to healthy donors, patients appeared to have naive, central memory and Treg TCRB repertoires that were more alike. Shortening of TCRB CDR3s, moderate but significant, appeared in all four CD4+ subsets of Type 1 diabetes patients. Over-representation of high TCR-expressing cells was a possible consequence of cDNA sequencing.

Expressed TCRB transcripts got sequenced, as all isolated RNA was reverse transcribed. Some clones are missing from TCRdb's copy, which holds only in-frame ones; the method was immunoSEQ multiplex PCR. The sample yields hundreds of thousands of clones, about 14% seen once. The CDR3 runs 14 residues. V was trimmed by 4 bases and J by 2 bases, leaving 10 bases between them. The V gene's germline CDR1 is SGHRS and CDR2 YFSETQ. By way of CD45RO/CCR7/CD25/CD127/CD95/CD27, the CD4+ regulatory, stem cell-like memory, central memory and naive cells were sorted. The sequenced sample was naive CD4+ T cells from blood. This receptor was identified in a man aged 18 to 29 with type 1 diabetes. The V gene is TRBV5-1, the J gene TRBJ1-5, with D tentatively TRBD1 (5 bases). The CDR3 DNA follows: TGCGCCAGCAGCCGGGTGGGGGGCAATCAGCCCCAGCATTTT. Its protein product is CASSRVGGNQPQHF.